Sequencing of this T cell receptor beta chain was carried out in a study of blood T cell repertoires in COVID-19 (TCRdb year 2020). Study-level background: The collaborator samples originated in the United States, Italy and Spain and spanned the acute and convalescent phases of COVID-19. Subjects who had been exposed to COVID-19, were actively infected with it, or had recovered from it provided the deeply sampled blood TCRbeta repertoires that made up the dataset. Nearly every sample came with metadata listing a de-identified subject ID, COVID-19 status, age in years and sex. The repertoires were released in a freely available public database meant as a resource for research on the immune response to SARS-CoV-2. The material from the prospective study consisted of cDNA or gDNA derived from T cells, B-cell-depleted T cells, or PBMCs. Where available, HLA class I and class II types were obtained from metadata supplied by the sample provider rather than from assay-based typing. Samples came from the ongoing ImmuneRACE study (first 160 participants) plus 1,254 subjects from 6 global collaborators. The paper as a whole reports these results and caveats: How much clinical and demographic metadata was included differed by source and by participant, and the metadata was provided uncurated.

The immunoSEQ Assay, a bias-controlled multiplex PCR, was used to amplify TCRbeta CDR3 regions from genomic DNA. Processing in the source paper ran as follows. The number of nucleated cells in each sample was estimated from the amplification of reference gene primers within the assay. To quantify the absolute abundance of each unique TCRbeta CDR3 rearrangement, sequence reads were collapsed and filtered. For each sample, productive Simpson clonality was calculated as the square root of Simpson's diversity index across productive rearrangements. In its TCRdb copy, this immuneACCESS table keeps in-frame sequences only and misses some clones. Where compared with another copy, unresolved V genes explain less than half of these, and the others have no known cause. V and J calls and clone size are those listed in that table; D and trimming were worked out from the DNA. Across this sample there are 150,000 to 200,000 clones, with about 80% seen only once. Approximately 8% of the sample is in the top ten clones.

On this clone itself: Which antigen it targets is not known. No much larger clone is present one base from it, and per-base qualities are unavailable.

Including the terminal cysteine and phenylalanine, the CDR3 comprises 14 residues. The read is trimmed to its CDR3 DNA, 42 bases read in frame from base 1. The germline V gene specifies SGHRS as CDR1 and YFSETQ as CDR2. V was cut back by 5 bases and J by 4 bases, leaving a gap of 15 bases between them. The collaborating institutions used their own protocols to collect whole blood in K2EDTA tubes. For TCRbeta analysis, collaborators shipped samples as frozen whole blood, isolated PBMCs, or DNA extracted from either of those sample types. The sequence was collected from a man aged 60-69 years with acute or convalescent COVID-19. Here the chain combines TRBV5-1 and TRBJ2-5; TRBD2 could be the D gene, as 7 bases match. The sequencing sample was made of peripheral blood. The DNA sequence reads TGCGCCAGCAGGGCGGGGGCAGTCGGAGAGACCCAGTACTTC. The translation is CASRAGAVGETQYF.